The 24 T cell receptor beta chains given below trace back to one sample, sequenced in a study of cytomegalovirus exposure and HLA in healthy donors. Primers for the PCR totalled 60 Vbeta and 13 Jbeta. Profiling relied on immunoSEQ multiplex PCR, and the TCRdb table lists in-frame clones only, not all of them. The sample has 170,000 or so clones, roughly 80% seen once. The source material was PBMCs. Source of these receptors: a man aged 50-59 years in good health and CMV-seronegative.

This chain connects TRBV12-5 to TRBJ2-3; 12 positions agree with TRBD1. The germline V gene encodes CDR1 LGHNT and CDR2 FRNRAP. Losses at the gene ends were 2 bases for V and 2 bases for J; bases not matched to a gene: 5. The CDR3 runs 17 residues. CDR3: CASGLLGTGGLTDTQYF. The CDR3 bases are TGTGCTAGTGGTTTGCTCGGGACAGGGGGCCTCACAGATACGCAGTATTTT. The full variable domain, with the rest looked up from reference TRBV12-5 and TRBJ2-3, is DARVTQTPRHKVTEMGQEVTMRCQPILGHNTVFWYRQTMMQGLELLAYFRNRAPLDDSGMPKDRFSAEMPDATLATLKIQPSEPRDSAVYFCASGLLGTGGLTDTQYFGPGTRLTVL.

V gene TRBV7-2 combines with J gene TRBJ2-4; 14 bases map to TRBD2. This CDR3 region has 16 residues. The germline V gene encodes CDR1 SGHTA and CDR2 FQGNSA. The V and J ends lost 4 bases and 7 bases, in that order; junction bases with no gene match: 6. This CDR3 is CASSSGLAGGGNIQYF. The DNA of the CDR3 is TGTGCCAGCAGCTCCGGACTAGCGGGGGGTGGTAACATTCAGTACTTC.

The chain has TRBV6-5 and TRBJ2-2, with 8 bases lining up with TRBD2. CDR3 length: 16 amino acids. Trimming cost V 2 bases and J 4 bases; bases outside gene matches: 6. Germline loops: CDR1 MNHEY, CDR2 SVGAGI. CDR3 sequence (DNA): TGTGCCAGCAGTTACCGCGCCGGGGGGGGCACCGGGGAGCTGTTTTTT. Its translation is CASSYRAGGGTGELFF.

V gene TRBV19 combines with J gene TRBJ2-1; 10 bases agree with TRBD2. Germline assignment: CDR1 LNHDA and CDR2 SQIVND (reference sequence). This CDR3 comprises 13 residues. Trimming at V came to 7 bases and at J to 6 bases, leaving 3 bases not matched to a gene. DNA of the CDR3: TGTGCCAGTACCGGACTAGCGGCCAATGAGCAGTTCTTC. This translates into CASTGLAANEQFF.

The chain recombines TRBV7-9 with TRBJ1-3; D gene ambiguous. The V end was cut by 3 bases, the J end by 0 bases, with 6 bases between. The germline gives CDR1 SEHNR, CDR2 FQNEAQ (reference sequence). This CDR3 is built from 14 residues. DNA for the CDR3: TGTGCCAGCAGCTTCCCGAGCTCTGGAAACACCATATATTTT. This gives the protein CASSFPSSGNTIYF.

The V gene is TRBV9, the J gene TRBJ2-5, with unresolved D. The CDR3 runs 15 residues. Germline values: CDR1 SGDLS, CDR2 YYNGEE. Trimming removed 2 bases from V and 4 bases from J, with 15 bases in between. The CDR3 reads CASSVGQRTSETQYF. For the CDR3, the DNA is TGTGCCAGCAGCGTGGGTCAGCGTACTTCAGAGACCCAGTACTTC.

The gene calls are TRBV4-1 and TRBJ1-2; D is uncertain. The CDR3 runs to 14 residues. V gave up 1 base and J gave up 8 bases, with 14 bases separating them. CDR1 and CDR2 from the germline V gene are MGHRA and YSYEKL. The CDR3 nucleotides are TGCGCCAGCAGCCAAGGGGCAGGTGCAGGCGGCTACACCTTC. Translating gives CASSQGAGAGGYTF.

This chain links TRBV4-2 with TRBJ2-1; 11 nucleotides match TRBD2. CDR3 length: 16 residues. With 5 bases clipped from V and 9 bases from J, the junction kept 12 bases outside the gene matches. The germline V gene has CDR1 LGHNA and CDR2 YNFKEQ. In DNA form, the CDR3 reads TGTGCCAGCAGCGTATGGACTAGCGGGCTCAGAAGTGAGCAGTTCTTC. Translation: CASSVWTSGLRSEQFF.

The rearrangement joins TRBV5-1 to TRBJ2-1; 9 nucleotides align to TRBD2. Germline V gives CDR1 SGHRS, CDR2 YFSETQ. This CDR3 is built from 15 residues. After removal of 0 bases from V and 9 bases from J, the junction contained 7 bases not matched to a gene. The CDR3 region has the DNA TGCGCCAGCAGCTTGGGGCGGGGGGGCCTTGGTGAGCAGTTCTTC. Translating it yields CASSLGRGGLGEQFF.

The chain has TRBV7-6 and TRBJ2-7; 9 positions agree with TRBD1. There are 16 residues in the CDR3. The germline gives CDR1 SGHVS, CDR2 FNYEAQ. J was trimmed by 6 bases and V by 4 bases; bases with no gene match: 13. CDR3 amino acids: CASSSIGGTGQGEQYF. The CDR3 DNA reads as TGTGCCAGCAGCTCTATAGGCGGGACAGGGCAAGGCGAGCAGTACTTC.

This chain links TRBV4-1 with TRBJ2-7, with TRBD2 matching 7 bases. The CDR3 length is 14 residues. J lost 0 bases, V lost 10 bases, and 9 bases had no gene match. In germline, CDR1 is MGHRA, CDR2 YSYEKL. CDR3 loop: CATSLGLSSYEQYF. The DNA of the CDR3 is TGCGCCACCTCCCTGGGACTATCCTCCTACGAGCAGTACTTC.

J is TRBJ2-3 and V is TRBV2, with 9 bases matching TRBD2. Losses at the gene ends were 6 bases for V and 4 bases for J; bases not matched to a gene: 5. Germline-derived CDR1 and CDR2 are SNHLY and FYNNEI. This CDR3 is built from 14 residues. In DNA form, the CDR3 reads TGTGCCAGCAGACCGGGACTAGCCTCAGATACGCAGTATTTT. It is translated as CASRPGLASDTQYF.

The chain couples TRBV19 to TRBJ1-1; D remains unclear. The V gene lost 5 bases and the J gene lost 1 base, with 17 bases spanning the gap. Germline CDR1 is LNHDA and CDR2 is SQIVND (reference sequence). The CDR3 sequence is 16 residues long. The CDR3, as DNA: TGTGCCAGTAGTGAATGGAGGGCCGGTAAGAACACTGAAGCTTTCTTT. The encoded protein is CASSEWRAGKNTEAFF.

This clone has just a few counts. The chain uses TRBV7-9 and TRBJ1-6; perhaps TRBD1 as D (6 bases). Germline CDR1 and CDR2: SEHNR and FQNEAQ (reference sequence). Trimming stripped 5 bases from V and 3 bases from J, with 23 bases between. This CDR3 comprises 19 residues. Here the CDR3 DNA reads TGTGCCAGCAGCCAGGTCCCCGTCAGGGGCCCTATCTATAATTCACCCCTCCACTTT. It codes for CASSQVPVRGPIYNSPLHF.

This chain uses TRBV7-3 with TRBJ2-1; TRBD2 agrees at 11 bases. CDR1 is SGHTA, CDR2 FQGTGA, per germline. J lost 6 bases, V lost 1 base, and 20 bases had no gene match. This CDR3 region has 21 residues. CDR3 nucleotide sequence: TGTGCCAGCAGCTTAAAAACTAGCGGGAGCGGTTATTCTTTAGACGGCAATGAGCAGTTCTTC. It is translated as CASSLKTSGSGYSLDGNEQFF.

In nucleotides, the CDR3 is TGTGCCAGCAGCCCCGGACAGTTGGGCTACACCTTC. It codes for CASSPGQLGYTF. The rearrangement links TRBV7-8 to TRBJ1-2, with D possibly matching TRBD1 (6 bases). The CDR3 has 12 amino acids. Trimming took off 5 bases at V and 8 bases at J, with 12 bases between the two ends. Germline V CDR1 and CDR2: SGHVS, FQNEAQ. The complete variable domain, with remaining parts taken from reference TRBV7-8 and TRBJ1-2, reads GAGVSQSPRYKVAKRGQDVALRCDPISGHVSLFWYQQALGQGPEFLTYFQNEAQLDKSGLPSDRFFAERPEGSVSTLKIQRTQQEDSAVYLCASSPGQLGYTFGSGTRLTVV.

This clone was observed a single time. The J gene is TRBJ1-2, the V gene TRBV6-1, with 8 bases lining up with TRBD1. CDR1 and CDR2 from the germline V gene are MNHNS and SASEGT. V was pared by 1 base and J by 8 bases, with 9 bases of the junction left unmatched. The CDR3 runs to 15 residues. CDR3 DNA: TGTGCCAGCAGTGAAGGTCCAGGGGGCATAGTAGGCTACACCTTC. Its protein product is CASSEGPGGIVGYTF.

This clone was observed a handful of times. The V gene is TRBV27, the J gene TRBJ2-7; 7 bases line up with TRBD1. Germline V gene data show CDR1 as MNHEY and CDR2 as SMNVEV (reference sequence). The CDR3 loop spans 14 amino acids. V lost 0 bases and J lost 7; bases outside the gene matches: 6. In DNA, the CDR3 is TGTGCCAGCAGTTTATCTGACAGGGCTCGAGAGCAGTACTTC. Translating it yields CASSLSDRAREQYF.

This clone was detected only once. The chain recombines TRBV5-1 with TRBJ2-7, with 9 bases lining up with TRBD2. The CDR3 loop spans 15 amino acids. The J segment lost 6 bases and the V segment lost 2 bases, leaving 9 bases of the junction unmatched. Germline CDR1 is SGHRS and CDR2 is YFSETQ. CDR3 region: CASSFSSGDSGEQYF. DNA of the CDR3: TGCGCCAGCAGCTTTTCTAGCGGGGATTCGGGCGAGCAGTACTTC.

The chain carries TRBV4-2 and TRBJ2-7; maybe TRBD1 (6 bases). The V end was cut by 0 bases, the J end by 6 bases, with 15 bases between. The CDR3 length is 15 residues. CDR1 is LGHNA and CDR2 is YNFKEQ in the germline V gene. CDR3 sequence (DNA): TGTGCCAGCAGCCAAGATCGCTACAGGGTTTCCGAGCAGTACTTC. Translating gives CASSQDRYRVSEQYF.

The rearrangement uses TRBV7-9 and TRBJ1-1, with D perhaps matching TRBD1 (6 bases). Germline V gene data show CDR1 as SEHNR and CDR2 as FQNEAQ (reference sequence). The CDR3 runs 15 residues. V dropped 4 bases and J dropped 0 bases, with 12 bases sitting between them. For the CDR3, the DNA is TGTGCCAGCAGCTCCGTTCAGGGGTTGAACACTGAAGCTTTCTTT. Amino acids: CASSSVQGLNTEAFF.

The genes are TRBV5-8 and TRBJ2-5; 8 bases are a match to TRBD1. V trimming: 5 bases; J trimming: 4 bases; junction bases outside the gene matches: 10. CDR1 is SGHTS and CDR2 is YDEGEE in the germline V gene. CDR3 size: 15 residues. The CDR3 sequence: CASRFGQGGGETQYF. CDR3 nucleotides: TGTGCCAGCAGATTCGGACAGGGAGGAGGAGAGACCCAGTACTTC.

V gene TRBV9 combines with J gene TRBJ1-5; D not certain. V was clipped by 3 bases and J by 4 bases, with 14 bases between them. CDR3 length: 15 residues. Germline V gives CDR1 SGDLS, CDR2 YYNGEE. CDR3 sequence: CASSEAPGINQPQHF. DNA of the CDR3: TGTGCCAGCAGCGAGGCCCCGGGTATTAATCAGCCCCAGCATTTT.

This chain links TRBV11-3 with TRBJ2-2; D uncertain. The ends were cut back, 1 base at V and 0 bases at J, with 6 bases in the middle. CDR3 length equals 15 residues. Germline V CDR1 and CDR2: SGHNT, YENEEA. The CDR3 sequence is CASSLALSNTGELFF. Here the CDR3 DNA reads TGTGCCAGCAGCTTAGCCCTTTCGAACACCGGGGAGCTGTTTTTT. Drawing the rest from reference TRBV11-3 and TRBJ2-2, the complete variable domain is EAGVVQSPRYKIIEKKQPVAFWCNPISGHNTLYWYLQNLGQGPELLIRYENEEAVDDSQLPKDRFSAERLKGVDSTLKIQPAELGDSAVYLCASSLALSNTGELFFGEGSRLTVL.